The clone carrying this TCR beta chain was counted a few times. Its matching antigen is unknown. Trimming at V came to 5 bases and at J to 5 bases, leaving 5 bases not matched to a gene. The CDR3 consists of 12 residues. Germline V gene data show CDR1 as SQVTM and CDR2 as ANQGSEA. This specimen comes from a study of metastatic and nonmetastatic thyroid tumors. Overall study: Repertoires from blood and tumor or nodule tissue of malignant and benign thyroid patients were compared.

Overall study results and limits: Malignant thyroid tumors reportedly exceeded benign nodules significantly in TCR beta diversity, with the difference appearing in blood and tumor.

Patients were all untreated before their thyroid surgery. Per the original data handling: The study's classifier, a distant-metastasis tool for papillary thyroid cancer, was built using CDR3 differences across clinicopathological groups. TCRdb re-called the PCR reads with MiXCR. Here the V and J calls rest on TCRdb's processing, not on the authors' analysis. This table holds 4,500 to 6,000 clones, approximately 19% found once. The chain links TRBV29-1 to TRBJ2-7; 8 bases map to TRBD1. Sequencing input: adjacent normal tissue. This TCR was recovered from a female donor with papillary thyroid cancer or a benign thyroid nodule (not recorded which). Some clones in this sample may be carry-over from other donors' samples. In DNA, the CDR3 is TGCAGCGTTCGAGCAGGGGGCCACGAGCAGTACTTC. Protein product: CSVRAGGHEQYF.